These 17 T cell receptor beta chains were sequenced from one sample in a study of post-analysis software for immune sequencing data. Study-level results: TRBV5-6, TRBV5-1 and TRBV20-1 belonged to a set of about five TRBV segments that were more frequent in patients than controls.

These TCRs are of unknown antigen specificity. TCR beta cDNA libraries had unique molecular identifiers. TCRdb reprocessed the PCR reads via MiXCR and lists one record per CDR3 protein. The sample holds some 890,000 distinct CDR3 sequences, about 57% seen once. The material sequenced was blood. These receptors were obtained from a girl between 5 and 17 years old with multiple sclerosis.

V is TRBV12-3 or TRBV12-4 and J is TRBJ1-5, with D possibly TRBD1 on 6 matching bases. V was shortened by 5 bases and J by 0 bases, with 20 bases between the two germline ends. The CDR3 spans 18 residues. CDR3 amino acids: CASSPGQPSMNSNQPQHF. The CDR3 DNA reads TGTGCCAGCAGTCCTGGACAGCCAAGTATGAATAGCAATCAGCCCCAGCATTTT.

This clonotype occurred a few times. The V call is TRBV7-9, the J call TRBJ1-6, with 8 bases aligning to TRBD1. The germline V gene encodes CDR1 SEHNR and CDR2 FQNEAQ (reference sequence). Trimming took 6 bases from V and 8 from J; bases not matched to a gene: 15. CDR3 length: 17 amino acids. The CDR3 DNA sequence: TGTGCCAGCAGGCCAGGGACAGGCCAGTCTCCTTATTCACCCCTCCACTTT. This codes for CASRPGTGQSPYSPLHF.

V usage is TRBV11-2 and J usage is TRBJ2-7; D might be TRBD2 (6 bases). This CDR3 has 16 residues. Trimming cost V 0 bases and J 0 bases, with 12 bases left between them. Germline CDR1 SGHAT, CDR2 FQNNGV. CDR3 residues: CASSLDGTGASYEQYF. The CDR3 DNA reads as TGTGCCAGCAGCTTAGATGGGACGGGAGCCTCCTACGAGCAGTACTTC. The full variable domain, completed using reference TRBV11-2 and TRBJ2-7, is EAGVAQSPRYKIIEKRQSVAFWCNPISGHATLYWYQQILGQGPKLLIQFQNNGVVDDSQLPKDRFSAERLKGVDSTLKIQPAKLEDSAVYLCASSLDGTGASYEQYFGPGTRLTVT.

The chain joins TRBV29-1 to TRBJ2-7; D perhaps matches TRBD1 (6 bases). Deletions cut 7 bases from V and 3 bases from J, with 22 bases between. The V gene's germline CDR1 is SQVTM and CDR2 ANQGSEA. The CDR3 has 15 amino acids. The CDR3: CSAMTGGGNGYEQYF. The DNA for the CDR3 is TGCAGCGCCATGACAGGTGGGGGTAATGGCTACGAGCAGTACTTC.

The V call is TRBV12-3 or TRBV12-4, the J call TRBJ2-1, with TRBD1 matching over 7 bases. The CDR3 totals 14 residues. Trimming cost V 7 bases and J 6 bases; bases outside gene matches: 9. The CDR3 coding sequence is TGTGCCAGCACCGGGGACAGAACTGGCAATGAGCAGTTCTTC. Translating it yields CASTGDRTGNEQFF.

As concerns this clonotype: A junction end diverges from the germline sequence, so it may reflect a read error. V is TRBV2 and J is TRBJ2-2; D is unclear. Germline CDR1 and CDR2: SNHLY and FYNNEI. The length of the CDR3 is 16 residues. The CDR3 protein is CAGSEALRTDTGELFF. The CDR3, as DNA: TGTGCCGGCAGTGAAGCGCTTCGTACGGACACCGGGGAGCTGTTTTTT.

This clonotype was seen more than once but under ten times. CDR3 bases: TGTGCCAGCAGCCCGGGGGCGGTAAACGAGCAGTACTTC. Protein sequence: CASSPGAVNEQYF. The chain recombines TRBV6-5 with TRBJ2-7; D may correspond to TRBD1 or TRBD2 (6 bases each). Between the trimmed V and J ends, which lost 6 bases and 5 bases, there was a span of 14 bases. Germline V lookup: CDR1 MNHEY, CDR2 SVGAGI. The CDR3 totals 13 residues.

This clonotype has a handful of counts. This chain joins TRBV7-9 and TRBJ1-2, with 7 bases that match TRBD1. Germline CDR1 is SEHNR and CDR2 is FQNEAQ (reference sequence). The CDR3 loop spans 15 amino acids. Germline trimming cut 5 bases from V and 6 bases from J; bases unmatched to any gene: 12. CDR3 in amino acids: CASSRQGSLLDGYTF. CDR3 in DNA: TGTGCCAGCAGCAGACAGGGCTCTCTCTTGGATGGCTACACCTTC.

The genes are TRBV10-3 and TRBJ1-1; maybe TRBD1 (6 bases). V lost 11 bases to trimming and J lost 0 bases, with 10 bases between them. CDR1 ENHRY and CDR2 SYGVKD come from the germline V gene. This CDR3 spans 12 amino acids. CDR3 region: CAAGQMNTEAFF. CDR3 bases: TGTGCCGCAGGACAGATGAACACTGAAGCTTTCTTT.

As regards this clonotype: One end of the junction does not line up with germline, which may come from a read error. The rearrangement links TRBV12-5 to TRBJ1-4, with 8 bases that match TRBD1. In germline, CDR1 is LGHNT, CDR2 FRNRAP. CDR3 length: 15 amino acids. Written as DNA, the CDR3 is TGTACTAGTGGTGTCCAGGGGGCCGCGGAAGAAAAACTGTTTTTT. It is translated as CTSGVQGAAEEKLFF.

V gene TRBV29-1 combines with J gene TRBJ2-7; D is uncertain. The CDR3 contains 11 residues. The germline V gene has CDR1 SQVTM and CDR2 ANQGSEA. With 4 bases removed from V and 6 bases from J, the gap between germline ends came to 10 bases. The CDR3 spells CSVGGRIEQYF. The CDR3 nucleotides are TGCAGCGTTGGGGGTAGGATCGAGCAGTACTTC.

This chain connects TRBV12-3 or TRBV12-4 to TRBJ1-5, with TRBD1 matching over 10 bases. CDR3 length equals 14 residues. J lost 10 bases, V lost 6 bases, and 9 bases had no gene match. The CDR3 spells CASRDSGTGEPQHF. CDR3 DNA sequence: TGTGCCAGCAGGGATTCCGGGACAGGGGAACCCCAGCATTTT.

This clonotype was found a few times. A junction end diverges from the germline sequence, so it may reflect a read error. The chain couples TRBV5-1 to TRBJ2-7, with 10 bases aligning to TRBD1. Germline V lookup: CDR1 SGHRS, CDR2 YFSETQ. The CDR3 runs 14 residues. The CDR3 sequence: CASSLGQGRNEQYF. The CDR3 DNA reads as TGTGCCAGCAGCTTGGGACAGGGGAGAAACGAGCAGTACTTC.

V is TRBV10-3 and J is TRBJ1-1; no clear D. The V end lost 6 bases, the J end lost 4 bases, and 12 bases lay between the germline ends. Germline lookup yields CDR1 ENHRY and CDR2 SYGVKD. The CDR3 consists of 13 residues. The CDR3 bases are TGTGCCATCAGCCAAGGGTTGGGCACTGAAGCTTTCTTT. Translating gives CAISQGLGTEAFF.

The chain links TRBV12-3 or TRBV12-4 to TRBJ2-1; tentatively, D is TRBD1 (8 bases). The CDR3 has 17 amino acids. V shed 7 bases and J shed 0 bases, with 19 bases lying between them. CDR3 DNA sequence: TGTGCCAGCACCGTCCGACAGGGGACTATCTCCTACAATGAGCAGTTCTTC. It yields the protein CASTVRQGTISYNEQFF.

This clonotype has just one count. The chain recombines TRBV20-1 with TRBJ2-7; 8 positions agree with TRBD1. Germline V gene data show CDR1 as DFQATT and CDR2 as SNEGSKA (reference sequence). The CDR3 runs 18 residues. V was pared by 1 base and J by 3 bases, with 17 bases of the junction left unmatched. The CDR3 reads CSARAISGTGNNYYEQYF. In DNA, the CDR3 is TGCAGTGCTAGAGCGATTTCCGGGACAGGTAATAATTACTACGAGCAGTACTTC.

A note on this clonotype: Sequence at one end of the junction differs from germline and may be a read error. The genes are TRBV27 and TRBJ2-3; D unresolved. The CDR3 length is 14 residues. The V gene's germline CDR1 is MNHEY and CDR2 SMNVEV (reference sequence). CDR3 loop: CASSLVTGTDTRYF. As DNA, the CDR3 is TGTGCCAGCAGCCTAGTGACCGGCACAGATACGCGGTATTTT.